This TCR beta chain was sequenced in a study of T cell clonotyping in hematopoietic cell transplantation. Assay: immunoSEQ multiplex PCR; the TCRdb copy retains only in-frame clones and omits some. Of 9,000 to 13,000 clones detected, around 79% appear once; the ten largest clones hold under 9%. Concerning this clone itself: What it recognizes is unknown.

Overall study findings and caveats: Recipient TCR diversity dropped after transplant; expanded clonotypes rose from day 30 to 180. Few recipient clonotypes overlapped donors; over 97% were de novo at given depth.

Germline V gene data show CDR1 as SEHNR and CDR2 as FQNEAQ (reference sequence). V lost 5 bases and J lost 0, with 11 bases in between. CDR3 length: 16 residues. Recipient blood drawn about 28 days pretransplant and days 30, 100, 180 after. The sequenced sample was PBMCs, obtained 30 days after allogeneic stem cell transplant. V and J are TRBV7-9 and TRBJ2-6; D remains ambiguous. This clonotype originated in a female patient aged 40-50 years who had an allogeneic stem cell transplant from a related donor, so T cells may come from the graft donor. Some clones in this sample may be carry-over from other donors' samples. DNA for the CDR3: TGTGCCAGCAGCCGTCAGACCGACTCTGGGGCCAACGTCCTGACTTTC. Protein: CASSRQTDSGANVLTF.